This record covers a single T cell receptor beta chain. Its target is unknown. This sample stems from a study of Tregs in tolerant kidney transplant recipients. Broader study findings: Some patients' samples used different primers over time, so nucleotide sequences weren't comparable. Biological reproducibility was not directly addressed in this study.

The protocol was immunoSEQ multiplex PCR, while the TCRdb copy is restricted to in-frame clones and leaves out a portion. The sample is made up of under 55,000 clones, and the top ten hold 0.83% of it. This TCR was sampled from a human donor who received a combined kidney and bone marrow transplant. Source: CD4+ T cells from blood, taken before the transplant.

CDR3 sequence reads: CSAKPPGGGTGELFF. The covered CDR3 bases are TGCAGTGCCAAGCCCCCGGGGGGAGGCACCGGGGAG. The genes are TRBV20-1 and TRBJ2-2; 7 nucleotides match TRBD2. The read stops 3 residues short of the end of the CDR3; the missing end is completed from the germline J gene. Per the germline V gene, CDR1 is DFQATT and CDR2 is SNEGSKA (reference sequence). The J segment lost 4 bases and the V segment lost 6 bases, leaving 11 bases of the junction unmatched. The CDR3 runs 15 residues.